These T cell receptor beta chains were read from a single sample in a study of OX40 agonist ivuxolimab in advanced cancers. Assay used: immunoSEQ multiplex PCR; TCRdb lists only in-frame clones, some missing. The sample carries 90,000 or so clones, 89% recorded once. This specimen was CD4+ or CD8+ T cells sorted from blood, taken in a trial of the OX40 agonist ivuxolimab. The receptors derive from an adult with an advanced solid tumor such as melanoma, head and neck, liver or kidney cancer. Both conserved end residues are part of each CDR3. A D gene is named only where the DNA matches it firmly. A row's size may be missing; if present it is once, few, many or a size class.

CDR3 protein: CASSPLLPGDYGYTF
CDR3 DNA: TGTGCCAGCAGCCCACTACTCCCAGGAGACTATGGCTACACCTTC
J gene: TRBJ1-2
clone size: NA
D gene: NA
V gene: TRBV7-3

CDR3 protein: CASSLQGQGADEQFF
CDR3 DNA: TGTGCCAGTAGCCTCCAGGGACAGGGGGCTGATGAGCAGTTCTTC
J gene: TRBJ2-1
clone size: few
D gene: TRBD1
V gene: TRBV19

CDR3 protein: CASSPQGGGGGKGTDTQYF
CDR3 DNA: TGTGCCAGCAGTCCGCAGGGGGGAGGAGGAGGTAAGGGCACAGATACGCAGTATTTT
J gene: TRBJ2-3
clone size: NA
D gene: NA
V gene: TRBV28

CDR3 protein: CASSEGAQGQPQHF
CDR3 DNA: TGTGCCAGCAGCGAGGGGGCGCAGGGTCAGCCCCAGCATTTT
J gene: TRBJ1-5
clone size: NA
D gene: TRBD1
V gene: TRBV9

CDR3 protein: CASSLRGGTENYGYTF
CDR3 DNA: TGTGCCAGCAGCCTCAGAGGTGGGACGGAAAACTATGGCTACACCTTC
J gene: TRBJ1-2
clone size: NA
D gene: NA
V gene: TRBV7-8

CDR3 protein: CASSQAQGGTEAFF
CDR3 DNA: TGTGCCAGCAGCCAAGCACAGGGGGGGACTGAAGCTTTCTTT
J gene: TRBJ1-1
clone size: NA
D gene: TRBD1
V gene: TRBV4-2

CDR3 protein: CSASARGTIYF
CDR3 DNA: TGCAGTGCTAGTGCGCGGGGCACCATATATTTT
J gene: TRBJ1-3
clone size: once
D gene: NA
V gene: TRBV20-1

CDR3 protein: CASSLAYGLAGGATQYF
CDR3 DNA: TGTGCCAGCAGCTTAGCCTACGGACTAGCGGGAGGAGCAACGCAGTATTTT
J gene: TRBJ2-3
clone size: NA
D gene: TRBD2
V gene: TRBV7-9

CDR3 protein: CASSLGGAVDQPQHF
CDR3 DNA: TGTGCCAGCAGCTTGGGTGGGGCGGTGGATCAGCCCCAGCATTTT
J gene: TRBJ1-5
clone size: NA
D gene: NA
V gene: TRBV5-4

CDR3 protein: CASSKGQGSSYNEQFF
CDR3 DNA: TGTGCCAGCAGCAAAGGACAGGGTAGCTCCTACAATGAGCAGTTCTTC
J gene: TRBJ2-1
clone size: NA
D gene: TRBD1
V gene: TRBV9

CDR3 protein: CASSASGPPGSEQYF
CDR3 DNA: TGTGCCAGCTCAGCGTCGGGACCTCCGGGCTCCGAGCAGTACTTC
J gene: TRBJ2-7
clone size: NA
D gene: NA
V gene: TRBV18

CDR3 protein: CASSINRDRGWAFF
CDR3 DNA: TGTGCCAGTAGTATAAACAGGGATCGCGGATGGGCTTTCTTT
J gene: TRBJ1-1
clone size: NA
D gene: NA
V gene: TRBV19

CDR3 protein: CASSLVSGYNEQFF
CDR3 DNA: TGTGCCAGCAGCCTCGTGTCGGGGTACAATGAGCAGTTCTTC
J gene: TRBJ2-1
clone size: NA
D gene: NA
V gene: TRBV5-6

CDR3 protein: CASSTRTGEGAYEQYF
CDR3 DNA: TGTGCCAGCAGCACTAGAACAGGGGAGGGAGCCTACGAGCAGTACTTC
J gene: TRBJ2-7
clone size: NA
D gene: NA
V gene: TRBV7-8

CDR3 protein: CAISETGDEKLFF
CDR3 DNA: TGTGCCATCAGTGAAACAGGGGACGAAAAACTGTTTTTT
J gene: TRBJ1-4
clone size: once
D gene: TRBD1
V gene: TRBV10-3

CDR3 protein: CATVPTSGRTHEQFF
CDR3 DNA: TGTGCCACCGTCCCGACTAGCGGGAGAACTCATGAGCAGTTCTTC
J gene: TRBJ2-1
clone size: NA
D gene: TRBD2
V gene: TRBV25-1

CDR3 protein: CASSFSGRETQYF
CDR3 DNA: TGCGCCAGCAGCTTTTCTGGCCGAGAGACCCAGTACTTC
J gene: TRBJ2-5
clone size: once
D gene: NA
V gene: TRBV5-1

CDR3 protein: CASSRAEDIQYF
CDR3 DNA: TGTGCCAGCTCGCGAGCCGAAGACATTCAGTACTTC
J gene: TRBJ2-4
clone size: NA
D gene: NA
V gene: TRBV18

CDR3 protein: CASSLPGGNQPQHF
CDR3 DNA: TGTGCCAGCTCCCTACCAGGGGGGAATCAGCCCCAGCATTTT
J gene: TRBJ1-5
clone size: NA
D gene: TRBD1
V gene: TRBV18

CDR3 protein: CASSLAELVIDTQYF
CDR3 DNA: TGTGCCAGCAGTTTGGCAGAATTAGTAATAGATACGCAGTATTTT
J gene: TRBJ2-3
clone size: NA
D gene: NA
V gene: TRBV28

CDR3 protein: CASSDTVLGGNQPQHF
CDR3 DNA: TGTGCCAGCAGTGATACTGTTCTCGGTGGCAATCAGCCCCAGCATTTT
J gene: TRBJ1-5
clone size: NA
D gene: NA
V gene: TRBV2

CDR3 protein: CASSAGGGRTYEQYF
CDR3 DNA: TGTGCCAGCAGCGCAGGGGGCGGGAGGACCTACGAGCAGTACTTC
J gene: TRBJ2-7
clone size: NA
D gene: NA
V gene: TRBV5-4

CDR3 protein: CASSPYPGTSGLEAVYEQYF
CDR3 DNA: TGTGCCAGCAGTCCATACCCTGGGACTAGCGGCCTAGAGGCGGTCTACGAGCAGTACTTC
J gene: TRBJ2-7
clone size: NA
D gene: TRBD2
V gene: TRBV27

CDR3 protein: CASSERGLRAFF
CDR3 DNA: TGTGCCAGCAGCGAGAGGGGCTTGCGGGCTTTCTTT
J gene: TRBJ1-1
clone size: NA
D gene: NA
V gene: TRBV6-5

CDR3 protein: CAWGGQTISYEQYF
CDR3 DNA: TGTGCCTGGGGGGGACAGACAATTTCCTACGAGCAGTACTTC
J gene: TRBJ2-7
clone size: NA
D gene: TRBD1
V gene: TRBV30

CDR3 protein: CASKRQLTGNTEAFF
CDR3 DNA: TGTGCCAGCAAGAGACAGCTTACGGGGAACACTGAAGCTTTCTTT
J gene: TRBJ1-1
clone size: NA
D gene: NA
V gene: TRBV28

CDR3 protein: CSVEAPNTGYTF
CDR3 DNA: TGCAGCGTTGAAGCCCCCAACACCGGCTACACCTTC
J gene: TRBJ1-2
clone size: NA
D gene: NA
V gene: TRBV29-1